The T cell receptor beta chain under discussion was sequenced for a study of blood T cell repertoires in COVID-19. In the study overall: In each case, the material was cDNA or gDNA derived from T cells, B-cell-depleted T cells, or PBMCs.

Sequencing used immunoSEQ multiplex PCR; TCRdb keeps in-frame clones, though not all of them. The sample gives 200,000 to 250,000 clones, roughly 83% of which show up once; 5% to 6% is in the top ten. V lost 1 base, J lost 2 bases, and 5 bases lay in between. The germline V gene encodes CDR1 LGHNA and CDR2 YNFKEQ. This CDR3 spans 13 amino acids. The sequence was obtained from a woman of 80 years or more with COVID-19, enrolled during active disease. Specimen: peripheral blood. J is TRBJ1-2 and V is TRBV4-2; D remains unclear. The CDR3 is CASSQGRNYGYTF. The CDR3 DNA sequence: TGTGCCAGCAGCCAAGGCCGGAACTATGGCTACACCTTC.